The 21 T cell receptor beta chains below were found in one sample sequenced in a study of blood T cell repertoires in COVID-19. Generated by immunoSEQ multiplex PCR, the TCRdb table keeps only in-frame clones and is missing some. This repertoire shows some 220,000 clones, about nine tenths found once; its top ten account for approximately 2.7%. Sequenced sample: PBMCs or T cells enriched from blood (not recorded which). These receptors all come from a woman aged 25 to 39 who had recovered from COVID-19.

The V and J genes are TRBV7-8 and TRBJ1-3; D may be TRBD1 (5 bases). The length of the CDR3 is 16 residues. The V and J ends lost 1 base and 4 bases respectively, with 14 bases between them. CDR1 and CDR2 from the germline V gene are SGHVS and FQNEAQ. CDR3 nucleotides: TGTGCCAGCAGCTTAGGGGTGGGGCAGGGAGGAAACACCATATATTTT. This gives the protein CASSLGVGQGGNTIYF. Filled out from reference TRBV7-8 and TRBJ1-3, the complete variable domain reads GAGVSQSPRYKVAKRGQDVALRCDPISGHVSLFWYQQALGQGPEFLTYFQNEAQLDKSGLPSDRFFAERPEGSVSTLKIQRTQQEDSAVYLCASSLGVGQGGNTIYFGEGSWLTVV.

The rearrangement links TRBV24-1 to TRBJ1-4; 7 bases line up with TRBD1. Trimming cost V 2 bases and J 0 bases; bases outside gene matches: 14. In germline, CDR1 is KGHDR, CDR2 SFDVKD. The CDR3 is 20 residues long. Here the CDR3 DNA reads TGTGCCACCAGTGATTGGACCGGGACAGCCCTCCCCGCAACTAATGAAAAACTGTTTTTT. This encodes CATSDWTGTALPATNEKLFF.

The rearrangement joins TRBV11-2 to TRBJ1-2; 9 nucleotides align to TRBD1. After removal of 1 base from V and 8 bases from J, the junction contained 2 bases not matched to a gene. CDR1 and CDR2 (germline): SGHAT, FQNNGV. The CDR3 totals 13 residues. Here the CDR3 DNA reads TGTGCCAGCAGCTTAGGGACAGGGGAGGGCTACACCTTC. Protein: CASSLGTGEGYTF.

The J gene is TRBJ1-1, the V gene TRBV19; no clear D gene. Trimming pared 3 bases from V and 4 bases from J, leaving 12 bases between. The CDR3 totals 14 residues. Germline CDR1 is LNHDA and CDR2 is SQIVND (reference sequence). For the CDR3, the DNA is TGTGCCAGTAGTATTATCATAAGAGCCACTGAAGCTTTCTTT. This translates into CASSIIIRATEAFF.

The rearrangement joins TRBV7-2 to TRBJ2-3; 15 bases fit TRBD2. The J segment lost 4 bases and the V segment lost 6 bases, leaving 11 bases of the junction unmatched. The CDR3 runs to 18 residues. Germline V CDR1 and CDR2: SGHTA, FQGNSA. The CDR3 DNA sequence: TGTGCCAGCAGAAACGGACTAGCGGGGGGGCGAGGTGCAGATACGCAGTATTTT. Its protein product is CASRNGLAGGRGADTQYF.

This chain links TRBV9 with TRBJ1-2; 7 bases agree with TRBD1. This CDR3 is 15 amino acids long. Germline V gene data show CDR1 as SGDLS and CDR2 as YYNGEE. V lost 0 bases and J lost 4; bases outside the gene matches: 6. The CDR3 spells CASSVEEGALYGYTF. DNA for the CDR3: TGTGCCAGCAGCGTAGAGGAGGGGGCCCTCTATGGCTACACCTTC.

The CDR3 reads CASFYGRGGPDTQYF. The CDR3 coding sequence is TGTGCCAGCTTTTACGGGAGGGGCGGACCAGATACGCAGTATTTT. V and J are TRBV5-5 and TRBJ2-3; TRBD2 matches 8 bases. V lost 7 bases, J lost 4 bases, and 11 bases stayed unmatched. Per the germline V gene, CDR1 is SGHKS and CDR2 is YYEKEE (reference sequence). The CDR3 length is 15 residues.

The rearrangement joins TRBV5-6 to TRBJ1-2; D unclear. The CDR3 loop spans 15 amino acids. Germline CDR1 SGHDT, CDR2 YYEEEE. Trimming shortened V by 4 bases and J by 3 bases, and 16 bases separated the two germline ends. CDR3 amino acids: CASSLREGSYYGYTF. The DNA for the CDR3 is TGTGCCAGCAGCCTCCGAGAGGGCTCGTACTATGGCTACACCTTC. Drawing the rest from reference TRBV5-6 and TRBJ1-2, the complete variable domain is DAGVTQSPTHLIKTRGQQVTLRCSPKSGHDTVSWYQQALGQGPQFIFQYYEEEERQRGNFPDRFSGHQFPNYSSELNVNALLLGDSALYLCASSLREGSYYGYTFGSGTRLTVV.

V gene TRBV29-1 combines with J gene TRBJ2-5, with D possibly matching TRBD2 (5 bases). Trimming took off 3 bases at V and 5 bases at J, with 19 bases between the two ends. The length of the CDR3 is 15 residues. Germline V lookup: CDR1 SQVTM, CDR2 ANQGSEA. CDR3 sequence: CSVELAQGGGETQYF. CDR3 bases: TGCAGCGTTGAGTTAGCCCAAGGAGGTGGGGAGACCCAGTACTTC. Full variable domain (remainder filled in from reference TRBV29-1 and TRBJ2-5): SAVISQKPSRDICQRGTSLTIQCQVDSQVTMMFWYRQQPGQSLTLIATANQGSEATYESGFVIDKFPISRPNLTFSTLTVSNMSPEDSSIYLCSVELAQGGGETQYFGPGTRLLVL.

The genes are TRBV19 and TRBJ2-1; possible D gene TRBD1, 6 bases. V was shortened by 9 bases and J by 5 bases, with 17 bases between the two germline ends. Germline V gene lookup returns CDR1 LNHDA and CDR2 SQIVND (reference sequence). The CDR3 is 14 residues long. CDR3 nucleotide sequence: TGTGCCAGCCGAATGGGGCAGGGGAACAATGAGCAGTTCTTC. Translation: CASRMGQGNNEQFF.

V usage is TRBV27 and J usage is TRBJ1-1, with D maybe TRBD1 (5 bases). Per the germline V gene, CDR1 is MNHEY and CDR2 is SMNVEV (reference sequence). V shed 5 bases and J shed 2 bases, with 12 bases lying between them. This CDR3 is 14 amino acids long. CDR3 sequence: CASSPLDTNTEAFF. CDR3 bases: TGTGCCAGCAGTCCCCTGGACACAAACACTGAAGCTTTCTTT.

The chain couples TRBV4-1 to TRBJ1-1; a weak D match, TRBD1 (6 bases). CDR3 length equals 16 residues. CDR1 is MGHRA, CDR2 YSYEKL, per germline. V was clipped by 1 base and J by 5 bases, with 17 bases between them. This CDR3 is CASSQARDTLWTEAFF. Here the CDR3 DNA reads TGCGCCAGCAGCCAAGCCCGGGACACCCTTTGGACTGAAGCTTTCTTT.

The V and J genes are TRBV6-5 and TRBJ1-2; 7 bases match TRBD1. The CDR3 totals 15 residues. Germline CDR1 reads MNHEY; CDR2 reads SVGAGI. The V and J ends lost 1 base and 4 bases, in that order; junction bases with no gene match: 6. This CDR3 reads CASSYFRGLSYGYTF. The DNA of the CDR3 is TGTGCCAGCAGTTACTTTAGGGGGCTGAGCTATGGCTACACCTTC.

V is TRBV14 and J is TRBJ1-2; 7 positions agree with TRBD1. This CDR3 contains 12 residues. Germline assignment: CDR1 SGHDN and CDR2 FVKESK. The J segment lost 7 bases and the V segment lost 2 bases, leaving 1 base of the junction unmatched. CDR3 protein: CASSQHRGGYTF. Written as DNA, the CDR3 is TGTGCCAGCAGCCAACACAGGGGTGGCTACACCTTC.

The gene calls are TRBV7-3 and TRBJ2-3, with 9 bases matching TRBD1. Trimming removed 0 bases from V and 9 bases from J; junction bases left unmatched: 1. Germline-derived CDR1 and CDR2 are SGHTA and FQGTGA. The CDR3 runs to 13 residues. The CDR3 is CASSLTGQGTQYF. DNA of the CDR3: TGTGCCAGCAGCTTAACGGGACAGGGAACGCAGTATTTT.

The V call is TRBV24-1, the J call TRBJ1-6; TRBD1 aligns across 10 bases. Germline CDR1 KGHDR, CDR2 SFDVKD. With 3 bases clipped from V and 10 bases from J, the junction kept 5 bases outside the gene matches. This CDR3 spans 15 amino acids. The CDR3 is CATSDRTGGKSPLHF. As DNA, the CDR3 is TGTGCCACCAGTGATCGGACAGGGGGTAAGTCACCCCTCCACTTT.

This clone was counted between two and nine times. This chain links TRBV27 with TRBJ2-7, with D possibly matching TRBD1 (6 bases). Germline V lookup: CDR1 MNHEY, CDR2 SMNVEV (reference sequence). The CDR3 is 11 amino acids. This chain's CDR3 is CEKDRSYEQYF. The CDR3 DNA sequence: TGTGAAAAGGACAGATCCTACGAGCAGTACTTC.

This clone has only one observation. The V and J genes are TRBV6-1 and TRBJ2-1, with 12 bases aligning to TRBD2. CDR3 length: 16 amino acids. Germline CDR1 and CDR2: MNHNS and SASEGT. The V segment lost 4 bases and the J segment 3 bases; nucleotides outside the gene matches: 4. The CDR3 DNA sequence: TGTGCCAGCAGTGCACTAGCGGGGGGCGACTACAATGAGCAGTTCTTC. It specifies CASSALAGGDYNEQFF.

The rearrangement links TRBV3-1 (or the pseudogene TRBV3-2) to TRBJ1-3, with D unclear. Trimming stripped 1 base from V and 3 bases from J, with 10 bases between. Germline V gene data show CDR1 as LGHDT and CDR2 as YNNKEL (reference sequence). The CDR3 covers 15 residues. The DNA for the CDR3 is TGTGCCAGCAGCCAAGTCCCGGGAGGTGGAAACACCATATATTTT. Translation gives CASSQVPGGGNTIYF.

This clone has just one count. V gene TRBV4-2 combines with J gene TRBJ1-4, with 10 bases matching TRBD1. This CDR3 comprises 14 residues. V lost 3 bases and J lost 5; bases outside the gene matches: 0. CDR1 and CDR2 from the germline V gene are LGHNA and YNFKEQ. The CDR3 loop is CASSQGQGNEKLFF. For the CDR3, the DNA is TGTGCCAGCAGCCAGGGACAGGGGAATGAAAAACTGTTTTTT.

This clone was seen just once. The gene calls are TRBV18 and TRBJ1-3; D not certain. This CDR3 has 16 residues. Germline V gives CDR1 KGHSH, CDR2 LQKENI. V lost 6 bases, J lost 2 bases, and 17 bases lay in between. The CDR3 here is CASSLQRGYTGNTIYF. The DNA for the CDR3 is TGTGCCAGCTCCCTCCAACGGGGTTATACTGGAAACACCATATATTTT.